This T cell receptor beta chain is drawn from a study of T cell changes during pregnancy in multiple sclerosis. The assay was immunoSEQ multiplex PCR, and TCRdb's table has in-frame clones only and misses some. The table has some 60,000 clones, 90% seen once. CDR1 and CDR2 from the germline V gene are SQVTM and ANQGSEA. The CDR3 has 15 residues. V lost 7 bases to trimming and J lost 2 bases; unmatched junction nucleotides: 9. The receptor comes from a female donor in good health, enrolled as a control in a pregnancy study. The sample was peripheral blood, taken in the third trimester of pregnancy. V is TRBV29-1 and J is TRBJ2-2, with 8 bases lining up with TRBD2. CDR3: CSARLASLNTGELFF. The CDR3 DNA is TGCAGCGCTAGACTAGCGAGCCTCAACACCGGGGAGCTGTTTTTT.